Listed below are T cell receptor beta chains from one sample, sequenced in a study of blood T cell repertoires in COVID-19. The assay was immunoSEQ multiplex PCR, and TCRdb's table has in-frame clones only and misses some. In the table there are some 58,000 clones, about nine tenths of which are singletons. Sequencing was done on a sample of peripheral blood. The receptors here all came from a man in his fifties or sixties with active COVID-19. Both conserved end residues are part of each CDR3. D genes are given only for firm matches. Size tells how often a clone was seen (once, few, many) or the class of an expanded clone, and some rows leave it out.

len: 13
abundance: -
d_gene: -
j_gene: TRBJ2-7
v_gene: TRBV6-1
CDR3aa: CASSDRGREEQYF
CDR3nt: TGTGCCAGCAGTGATCGGGGACGGGAGGAGCAGTACTTC

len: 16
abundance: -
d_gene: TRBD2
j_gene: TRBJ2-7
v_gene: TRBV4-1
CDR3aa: CASSQPMVRDYYEQYF
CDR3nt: TGCGCCAGCAGCCAACCGATGGTCCGGGACTACTACGAGCAGTACTTC

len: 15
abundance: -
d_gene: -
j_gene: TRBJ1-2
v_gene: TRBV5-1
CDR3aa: CASSLMWAEDYGYTF
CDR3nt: TGCGCCAGCAGCTTGATGTGGGCAGAAGACTATGGCTACACCTTC

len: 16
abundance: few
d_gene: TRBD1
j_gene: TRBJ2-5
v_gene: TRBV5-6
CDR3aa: CASSLSFGTGRETQYF
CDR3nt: TGTGCCAGCAGCTTATCCTTCGGGACAGGGAGGGAGACCCAGTACTTC

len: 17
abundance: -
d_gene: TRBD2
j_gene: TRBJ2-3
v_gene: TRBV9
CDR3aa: CASSVGAWTSPGDTQYF
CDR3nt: TGTGCCAGCAGCGTCGGGGCCTGGACTAGCCCGGGAGATACGCAGTATTTT

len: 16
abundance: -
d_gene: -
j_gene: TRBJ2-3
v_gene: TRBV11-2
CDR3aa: CASSLWQGGRTDTQYF
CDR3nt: TGTGCCAGCAGCTTATGGCAGGGGGGAAGGACAGATACGCAGTATTTT

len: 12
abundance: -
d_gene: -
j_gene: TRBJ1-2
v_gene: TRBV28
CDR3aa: CASTPGNYGYTF
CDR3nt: TGTGCCAGCACGCCGGGAAACTATGGCTACACCTTC

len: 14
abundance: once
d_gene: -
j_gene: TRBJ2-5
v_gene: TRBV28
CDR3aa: CASTGAGAGETQYF
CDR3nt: TGTGCCAGCACGGGGGCGGGAGCAGGGGAGACCCAGTACTTC

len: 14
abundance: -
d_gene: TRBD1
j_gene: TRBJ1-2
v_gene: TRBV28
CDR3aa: CASSSSGTGVGYTF
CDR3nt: TGTGCCAGCAGTTCGTCCGGGACAGGGGTTGGCTACACCTTC

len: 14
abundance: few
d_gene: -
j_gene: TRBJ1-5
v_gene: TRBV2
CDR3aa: CASSGEGRYQPQHF
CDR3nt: TGTGCCAGCAGCGGGGAGGGAAGGTATCAGCCCCAGCATTTT

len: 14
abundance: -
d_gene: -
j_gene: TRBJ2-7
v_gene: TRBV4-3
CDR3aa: CASSPLQGSHEQYF
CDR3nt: TGCGCCAGCAGCCCTTTACAGGGATCGCACGAGCAGTACTTC

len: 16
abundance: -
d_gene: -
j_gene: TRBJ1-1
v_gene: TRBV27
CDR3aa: CASSLGAGQGNTEAFF
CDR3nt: TGTGCCAGCAGTCTAGGGGCAGGGCAAGGGAACACTGAAGCTTTCTTT

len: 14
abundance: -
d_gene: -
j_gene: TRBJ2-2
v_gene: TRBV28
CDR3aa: CASSLSGDTGELFF
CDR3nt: TGTGCCAGCAGTTTATCGGGGGACACCGGGGAGCTGTTTTTT

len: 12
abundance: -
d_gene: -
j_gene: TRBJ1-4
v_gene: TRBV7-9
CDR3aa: CASSQGGEKLFF
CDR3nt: TGTGCCAGCAGCCAAGGAGGTGAAAAACTGTTTTTT

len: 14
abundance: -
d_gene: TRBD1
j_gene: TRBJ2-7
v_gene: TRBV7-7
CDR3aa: CASSPFTGVGEQYF
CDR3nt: TGTGCCAGCAGCCCTTTTACAGGGGTCGGTGAGCAGTACTTC

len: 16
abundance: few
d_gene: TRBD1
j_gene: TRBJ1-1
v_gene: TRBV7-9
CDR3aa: CASSLGTGRGYTEAFF
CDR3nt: TGTGCCAGCAGCTTGGGGACAGGGAGGGGGTACACTGAAGCTTTCTTT

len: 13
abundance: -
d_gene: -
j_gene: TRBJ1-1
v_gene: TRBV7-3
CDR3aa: CASSLRRDTEAFF
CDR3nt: TGTGCCAGCAGCTTAAGGCGGGACACTGAAGCTTTCTTT

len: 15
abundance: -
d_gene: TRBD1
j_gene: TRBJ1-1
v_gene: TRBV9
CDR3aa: CASSFTTGLNTEAFF
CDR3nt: TGTGCCAGCAGCTTCACGACAGGGTTGAACACTGAAGCTTTCTTT

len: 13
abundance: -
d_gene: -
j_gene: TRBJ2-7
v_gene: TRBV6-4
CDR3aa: CASSDSPNREQYF
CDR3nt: TGTGCCAGCAGTGATAGTCCCAACAGGGAGCAGTACTTC

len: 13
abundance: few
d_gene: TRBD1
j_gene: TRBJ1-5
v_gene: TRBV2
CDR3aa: CASMGQVNQPQHF
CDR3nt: TGTGCCAGCATGGGACAGGTCAATCAGCCCCAGCATTTT

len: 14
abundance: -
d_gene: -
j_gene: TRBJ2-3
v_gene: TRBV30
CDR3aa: CAWRNSRATDTQYF
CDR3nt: TGTGCCTGGAGGAACTCGCGGGCTACAGATACGCAGTATTTT

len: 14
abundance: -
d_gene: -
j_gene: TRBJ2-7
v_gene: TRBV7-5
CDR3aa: CVRSLRDRVYEQYF
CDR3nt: TGTGTCAGAAGCCTCCGGGACAGGGTGTACGAGCAGTACTTC

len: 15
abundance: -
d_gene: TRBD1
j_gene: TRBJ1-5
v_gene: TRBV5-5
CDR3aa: CASSPDGQGNQPQHF
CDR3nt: TGTGCCAGCAGCCCGGATGGACAGGGTAATCAGCCCCAGCATTTT

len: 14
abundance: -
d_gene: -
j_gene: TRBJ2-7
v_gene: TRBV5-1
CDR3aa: CASSLAGFSYEQYF
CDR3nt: TGCGCCAGCAGCTTGGCCGGGTTTTCCTACGAGCAGTACTTC

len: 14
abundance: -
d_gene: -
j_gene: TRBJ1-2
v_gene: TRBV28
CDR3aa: CASSKDRGNYGYTF
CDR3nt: TGTGCCAGCAGCAAAGATCGGGGTAACTATGGCTACACCTTC

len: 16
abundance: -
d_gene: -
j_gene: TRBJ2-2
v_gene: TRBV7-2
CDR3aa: CASSLAGGQGVRELFF
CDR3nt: TGTGCCAGCAGCTTAGCGGGTGGGCAGGGTGTCCGGGAGCTGTTTTTT

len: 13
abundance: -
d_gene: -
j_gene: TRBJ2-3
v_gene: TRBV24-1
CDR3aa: CATSSGSTDTQYF
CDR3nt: TGTGCCACCAGTTCCGGGAGCACAGATACGCAGTATTTT

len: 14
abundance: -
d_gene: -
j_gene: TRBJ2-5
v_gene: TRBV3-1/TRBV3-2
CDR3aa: CASSRPWAQETQYF
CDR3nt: TGTGCCAGCAGCCGCCCTTGGGCACAAGAGACCCAGTACTTC

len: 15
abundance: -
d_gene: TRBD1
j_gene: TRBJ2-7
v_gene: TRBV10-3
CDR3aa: CAIRRAGQGIYEQYF
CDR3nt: TGTGCCATCAGGAGGGCGGGACAGGGAATCTACGAGCAGTACTTC

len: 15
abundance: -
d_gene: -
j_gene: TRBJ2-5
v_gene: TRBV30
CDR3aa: CAWSVKGGVEGTQYF
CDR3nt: TGTGCCTGGAGTGTTAAGGGGGGGGTAGAGGGGACCCAGTACTTC

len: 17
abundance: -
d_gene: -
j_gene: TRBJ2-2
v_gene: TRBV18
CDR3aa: CASSPLTGDLNTGELFF
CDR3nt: TGTGCCAGCTCACCTTTAACAGGGGACTTGAACACCGGGGAGCTGTTTTTT

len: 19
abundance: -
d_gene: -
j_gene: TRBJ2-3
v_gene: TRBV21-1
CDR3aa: CASSKEVGLAGVSTDTQYF
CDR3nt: TGTGCCAGCAGCAAAGAGGTAGGGCTAGCGGGGGTTAGCACAGATACGCAGTATTTT

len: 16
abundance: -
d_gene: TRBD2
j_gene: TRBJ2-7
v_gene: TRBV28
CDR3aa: CASTSGGVRSYYEQYF
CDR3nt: TGTGCCAGCACCTCGGGGGGGGTAAGATCCTACTACGAGCAGTACTTC

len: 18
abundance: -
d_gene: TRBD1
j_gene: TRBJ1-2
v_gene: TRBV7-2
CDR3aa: CASSPTSGTGSSNYGYTF
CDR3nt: TGTGCCAGCAGCCCAACCTCCGGGACAGGGTCCTCTAACTATGGCTACACCTTC

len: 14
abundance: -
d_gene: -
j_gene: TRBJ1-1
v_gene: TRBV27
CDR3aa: CASSQGWSRTEAFF
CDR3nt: TGTGCCAGCAGCCAGGGTTGGTCTCGGACTGAAGCTTTCTTT

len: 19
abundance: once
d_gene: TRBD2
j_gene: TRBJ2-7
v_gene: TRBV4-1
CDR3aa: CASSQEGLAGRAKTAYQYF
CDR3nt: TGCGCCAGCAGCCAAGAGGGACTAGCGGGGAGGGCTAAAACCGCGTACCAGTACTTC

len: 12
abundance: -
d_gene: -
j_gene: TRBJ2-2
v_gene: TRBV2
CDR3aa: CASRDRAGELFF
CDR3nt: TGTGCCAGCAGAGATCGAGCCGGGGAGCTGTTTTTT

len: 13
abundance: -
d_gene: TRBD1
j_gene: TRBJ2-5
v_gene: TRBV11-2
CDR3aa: CASSPGQQETQYF
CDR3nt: TGTGCCAGCAGCCCGGGACAGCAAGAGACCCAGTACTTC

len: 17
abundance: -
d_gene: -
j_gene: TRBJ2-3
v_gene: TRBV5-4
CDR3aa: CASSGVAGRLSTDTQYF
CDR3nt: TGTGCCAGCAGCGGTGTGGCAGGGAGGCTTAGCACAGATACGCAGTATTTT

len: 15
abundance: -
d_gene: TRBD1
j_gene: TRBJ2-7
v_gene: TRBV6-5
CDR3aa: CASRVTGTGTYEQYF
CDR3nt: TGTGCCAGCAGAGTCACCGGGACAGGGACCTACGAGCAGTACTTC